Here is one T cell receptor (beta chain) with its context. Its specificity is unknown. Use of 60 Vbeta and 13 Jbeta primers characterized the PCR. TCRdb keeps only in-frame clones here, not all; method: immunoSEQ multiplex PCR. This table has 70,000 to 95,000 clones, approximately 80% appearing once. This record comes from a study of cytomegalovirus exposure and HLA in healthy donors. Germline assignment: CDR1 MGHRA and CDR2 YSYEKL. The CDR3 contains 15 residues. The V and J ends lost 5 bases and 2 bases respectively, with 16 bases between them. Overall study results and limits: Reports state that TCR beta sequences accurately predicted most subjects' HLA-A and HLA-B alleles. Presence/absence results assume similar sequencing depth per donor, which may not hold. Earlier analysis yielded a pattern in which most TCR beta V segments were productive about 90% or about 30% of the time.

The clonotype comes from a man younger than 35 in good health and CMV-seronegative. Specimen: PBMCs. The chain recombines TRBV4-1 with TRBJ2-7; D is unresolved. The CDR3 protein is CASSFLYSPAYEQYF. CDR3 DNA sequence: TGCGCCAGCAGCTTTCTCTACTCCCCGGCCTACGAGCAGTACTTC.